This TCR beta chain was documented in a study of T-cell reconstitution after alpha-beta-depleted transplantation in children. The study, taken as a whole, reports: Reportedly, only several hundred clones from non-depleted graft cells drove alpha-beta T-cell counts at about two months. Newly generated T cells supplied most T-cell counts and diversity one year post-transplant. Certain patients had high TCRbeta diversity at day 60, and it came from recipient T cells and thymic progenitors that survived.

Molecular barcoding with unique molecular identifiers was used for the TCRbeta library. TCRdb independently ran MiXCR on the PCR reads; one entry per CDR3 protein. The data contain 900,000 or so distinct CDR3 sequences, around 17% of them seen just once; the ten biggest clones take up approximately 5%. Details on this clonotype: As yet, its antigen is unknown.

The CDR3 is made up of 17 amino acids. V lost 3 bases, J lost 0 bases, and 5 bases stayed unmatched. CDR1 and CDR2 from the germline V gene are SEHNR and FQNEAQ (reference sequence). This material consisted of PBMCs, mostly from graft donor cells, taken 360 days after TCRalphabeta/CD19-depleted stem cell transplant. The V call is TRBV7-9, the J call TRBJ2-2, with 9 nucleotides matching TRBD2. The receptor comes from a male patient aged 5 to 17 who had a stem cell transplant for acute lymphoblastic leukemia, so the T cells may come from the graft donor. The CDR3 region has the DNA TGTGCCAGCAGCTTGCCAGCGGGAGGTTCGAACACCGGGGAGCTGTTTTTT. It translates to CASSLPAGGSNTGELFF.